Following are 5 T cell receptor beta chains from one sample sequenced in a study of PD-1 blockade in classical Hodgkin lymphoma. Clones were sequenced by immunoSEQ multiplex PCR, and TCRdb holds only the in-frame ones, with some missing. Among approximately 99,000 clones listed, around 81% were seen once. Exposure to brentuximab vedotin varied, and each patient had relapsed following autologous stem cell transplantation. Here the sequenced sample was peripheral blood mononuclear cells (PBMCs), taken before the second cycle of nivolumab. The receptor set was obtained from a human donor with classical Hodgkin lymphoma.

J is TRBJ1-1 and V is TRBV30, with D unresolved. The germline gives CDR1 GTSNPN, CDR2 SVGIG (reference sequence). The V end was cut by 5 bases, the J end by 10 bases, with 14 bases between. The CDR3 spans 11 residues. In DNA, the CDR3 is TGTGCCTGGGCCACGGGAACCCGAGCTTTCTTT. Translating gives CAWATGTRAFF.

The rearrangement joins TRBV4-2 to TRBJ2-1; the D gene is possibly TRBD2 (5 bases). V was pared by 0 bases and J by 7 bases, with 10 bases between. The CDR3 runs to 14 residues. The germline CDR1 and CDR2 sequences are LGHNA and YNFKEQ. CDR3 bases: TGTGCCAGCAGCCAAGATTACTCGGGGAATGAGCAGTTCTTC. Translating gives CASSQDYSGNEQFF.

The chain recombines TRBV2 with TRBJ2-2; the D is unclear. Germline lookup yields CDR1 SNHLY and CDR2 FYNNEI. The CDR3 sequence is 12 residues long. Trimming took off 8 bases at V and 3 bases at J, with 7 bases between the two ends. CDR3: CASAPYTGELFF. The DNA of the CDR3 is TGTGCCAGCGCTCCATACACCGGGGAGCTGTTTTTT.

The V call is TRBV4-2, the J call TRBJ2-7; 7 bases are shared with TRBD2. Germline-derived CDR1 and CDR2 are LGHNA and YNFKEQ. The CDR3 length is 17 residues. J lost 1 base, V lost 0 bases, and 9 bases had no gene match. The CDR3 spells CASSQDFPAGMSYEQYF. CDR3 coding DNA: TGTGCCAGCAGCCAAGACTTCCCAGCGGGGATGTCCTACGAGCAGTACTTC.

The chain uses TRBV7-8 and TRBJ2-3; 7 bases match TRBD2. V lost 5 bases, J lost 6 bases, and 5 bases stayed unmatched. Germline CDR1 is SGHVS and CDR2 is FQNEAQ. This CDR3 has 13 amino acids. The CDR3 region is CASSPGTTDTQYF. The CDR3 bases are TGTGCCAGCAGCCCCGGGACTACTGATACGCAGTATTTT. The complete variable domain, with remaining parts taken from reference TRBV7-8 and TRBJ2-3, reads GAGVSQSPRYKVAKRGQDVALRCDPISGHVSLFWYQQALGQGPEFLTYFQNEAQLDKSGLPSDRFFAERPEGSVSTLKIQRTQQEDSAVYLCASSPGTTDTQYFGPGTRLTVL.